A selection of T cell receptor beta chains follows, all from one sample in a study of glioma-infiltrating T cells after dendritic cell vaccination. Assay used: immunoSEQ multiplex PCR; TCRdb lists only in-frame clones, some missing. The sample records fewer than 45,000 clones, 70% to 85% being singletons. Sequencing was performed on blood, taken before dendritic cell vaccination. The receptors here all came from a human donor with glioblastoma. The conserved cysteine and the conserved F or W are not part of the CDR3 here. D genes are given only for firm matches.

j_gene,v_gene,d_gene,CDR3aa
TRBJ2-1,TRBV5-1,NA,ASSWTDGEQF
TRBJ2-2,TRBV7-2,TRBD2,ASSPIAGGRTGELF
TRBJ2-6,TRBV11-2,TRBD1,ASSRDRHSGGANVLT
TRBJ2-5,TRBV6-5,NA,ASSSYRTPGETQY
TRBJ1-1,TRBV25-1,NA,ASSESGNSNTEAF
TRBJ2-5,TRBV6-5,NA,ASTGSVSQETQY
TRBJ2-1,TRBV4-1,NA,ASSHRDAARSEQF
TRBJ2-3,TRBV5-4,TRBD2,ASSLAGGRSIGTDTQY
TRBJ2-5,TRBV5-1,TRBD1,ASSSSPGGQETQY
TRBJ2-5,TRBV9,TRBD1,ASSGRDRTYETQY
TRBJ1-5,TRBV25-1,NA,ASSPRSGNQPQH
TRBJ2-1,TRBV30,NA,AWSWRGSYNEQF
TRBJ2-7,TRBV10-1,TRBD1,ASAPGTAYEQY
TRBJ2-5,TRBV15,NA,ATSREWAEQETQY
TRBJ1-1,TRBV11-2,NA,ASSFSGRRRTEAF
TRBJ1-2,TRBV30,NA,AWSTQGSYGYT
TRBJ1-5,TRBV9,NA,ASSVGAGFNQPQH
TRBJ1-2,TRBV19,TRBD1,ASRTTGGGPGGYT
TRBJ1-1,TRBV19,NA,ASSIQGRGGTEAF
TRBJ2-3,TRBV27,TRBD2,ASSPPGTSGFTDTQY
TRBJ2-1,TRBV9,NA,ASSRRGSHNEQF
TRBJ1-6,TRBV7-9,TRBD1,ASSFRDRGFNSPLH
TRBJ2-5,TRBV2,NA,ASSERGGGVLETQY
TRBJ2-3,TRBV27,NA,ASSLSGIRADTQY
TRBJ1-3,TRBV7-9,NA,ASSLDGNSGNTIY
TRBJ1-2,TRBV30,NA,AWSASRGLGYGYT
NA,TRBV4-3,TRBD1,ASSQDWDRAYEQY
TRBJ1-6,TRBV10-2,NA,ASSVDGGSPLH
TRBJ1-2,TRBV6-6,NA,ASSQLKENYGYT
TRBJ1-2,TRBV7-9,TRBD1,ASSVGQNYGYT